This T cell receptor beta chain was found in a study of OX40 agonist ivuxolimab in advanced cancers. This CDR3 has 11 residues. CDR1 is SGHRS, CDR2 YFSETQ, per germline. The germline V and J ends were trimmed by 5 bases and 3 bases, with 5 bases remaining between them. Samples of blood were obtained at baseline, on cycle 4 day 1, and on cycle 7 day 1. Clones were sequenced by immunoSEQ multiplex PCR, and TCRdb holds only the in-frame ones, with some missing. Here the sample spans about 69,000 clones, nearly 90% being singletons. Specimen: CD4+ or CD8+ T cells sorted from blood, collected in a trial of the OX40 agonist ivuxolimab. The chain couples TRBV5-1 to TRBJ1-2; D gene ambiguous. The source is an adult with an advanced solid tumor such as melanoma, head and neck, liver or kidney cancer. The CDR3 is CASRAHYGYTF. The CDR3 DNA sequence: TGCGCCAGCAGGGCTCACTATGGCTACACCTTC.